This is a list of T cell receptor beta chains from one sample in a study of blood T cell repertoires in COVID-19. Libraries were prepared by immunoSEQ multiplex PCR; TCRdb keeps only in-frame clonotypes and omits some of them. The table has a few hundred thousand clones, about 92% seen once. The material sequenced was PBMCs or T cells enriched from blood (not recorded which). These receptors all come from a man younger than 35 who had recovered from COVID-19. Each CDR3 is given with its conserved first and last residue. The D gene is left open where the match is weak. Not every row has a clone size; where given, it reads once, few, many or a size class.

CDR3: CASSPDRGPYNEQFF
DNA: TGCGCCAGCAGCCCGGACAGGGGACCCTACAATGAGCAGTTCTTC
V: TRBV5-1
size: once
D: TRBD1
J: TRBJ2-1

CDR3: CASSTLQGNGYTF
DNA: TGTGCCAGCAGCACATTACAGGGAAATGGCTACACCTTC
V: TRBV11-3
size: .
D: .
J: TRBJ1-2

CDR3: CASSLLAGYEQYF
DNA: TGCGCCAGCAGTTTACTAGCGGGATACGAGCAGTACTTC
V: TRBV10-1
size: .
D: TRBD2
J: TRBJ2-7

CDR3: CSVVLLAGDLNTGELFF
DNA: TGCAGCGTGGTCCTACTAGCGGGAGACCTGAACACCGGGGAGCTGTTTTTT
V: TRBV29-1
size: .
D: TRBD2
J: TRBJ2-2

CDR3: CASSQIAGSTDTQYF
DNA: TGCGCCAGCAGCCAAATAGCGGGTAGCACAGATACGCAGTATTTT
V: TRBV4-1
size: .
D: TRBD2
J: TRBJ2-3

CDR3: CSVLGLNTEAFF
DNA: TGCAGCGTACTGGGCCTAAACACTGAAGCTTTCTTT
V: TRBV29-1
size: .
D: .
J: TRBJ1-1

CDR3: CASASGGQETQYF
DNA: TGTGCCAGCGCGAGCGGGGGTCAAGAGACCCAGTACTTC
V: TRBV6-5
size: .
D: TRBD2
J: TRBJ2-5

CDR3: CAISELLGTGPTNQPQHF
DNA: TGTGCCATCAGTGAATTACTTGGGACAGGGCCCACCAATCAGCCCCAGCATTTT
V: TRBV10-3
size: .
D: TRBD1
J: TRBJ1-5

CDR3: CASGQGHTDTQYF
DNA: TGTGCCAGTGGTCAGGGTCACACAGATACGCAGTATTTT
V: TRBV19
size: .
D: .
J: TRBJ2-3

CDR3: CASSQDPSGKSSYEQYF
DNA: TGTGCCAGCAGCCAAGATCCCAGCGGGAAGAGCTCCTACGAGCAGTACTTC
V: TRBV3-1/TRBV3-2
size: .
D: TRBD2
J: TRBJ2-7

CDR3: CASSFTDDNSPLHF
DNA: TGCGCCAGCAGCTTCACAGACGATAATTCACCCCTCCACTTT
V: TRBV5-1
size: .
D: .
J: TRBJ1-6

CDR3: CASSFTGTEAFF
DNA: TGTGCCAGCAGTTTCACGGGCACTGAAGCTTTCTTT
V: TRBV27
size: .
D: .
J: TRBJ1-1

CDR3: CASLLGSGIEAFF
DNA: TGTGCCAGCCTTTTAGGTTCCGGGATTGAAGCTTTCTTT
V: TRBV28
size: .
D: .
J: TRBJ1-1

CDR3: CASSTPSGGPSEQYF
DNA: TGTGCCAGCAGCACACCCTCGGGAGGGCCATCCGAGCAGTACTTC
V: TRBV28
size: .
D: TRBD2
J: TRBJ2-7

CDR3: CASSRWLSGGGDTQYF
DNA: TGCGCCAGCAGCCGTTGGCTTAGCGGGGGAGGAGATACGCAGTATTTT
V: TRBV5-1
size: .
D: TRBD2
J: TRBJ2-3

CDR3: CASSITGGTQYF
DNA: TGTGCCAGCAGCATCACAGGGGGAACGCAGTATTTT
V: TRBV7-8
size: .
D: TRBD1
J: TRBJ2-3

CDR3: CASSYGGHTSAGQYF
DNA: TGTGCCAGCAGTTATGGAGGGCATACGTCGGCAGGCCAGTACTTC
V: TRBV6-6
size: .
D: .
J: TRBJ2-5

CDR3: CASSLVPGYYGYTF
DNA: TGTGCCAGCAGCTTAGTCCCCGGGTACTATGGCTACACCTTC
V: TRBV11-2
size: .
D: .
J: TRBJ1-2

CDR3: CASTEGQNSNQPQHF
DNA: TGTGCCAGCACCGAGGGACAGAATAGCAATCAGCCCCAGCATTTT
V: TRBV2
size: .
D: TRBD1
J: TRBJ1-5

CDR3: CASSEDRAPYNEQFF
DNA: TGCGCCAGCAGCGAGGACAGGGCTCCCTACAATGAGCAGTTCTTC
V: TRBV5-1
size: .
D: TRBD1
J: TRBJ2-1

CDR3: CALYGPGTGDNEQFF
DNA: TGCGCCCTCTACGGGCCGGGGACAGGGGACAATGAGCAGTTCTTC
V: TRBV4-1
size: .
D: TRBD1
J: TRBJ2-1

CDR3: CASSFPPSGASTDTQYF
DNA: TGTGCCAGCAGTTTCCCCCCGAGCGGGGCAAGCACAGATACGCAGTATTTT
V: TRBV28
size: .
D: TRBD2
J: TRBJ2-3

CDR3: CSVVRPSGYTDTQYF
DNA: TGCAGCGTCGTCCGGCCTTCGGGATACACAGATACGCAGTATTTT
V: TRBV29-1
size: .
D: .
J: TRBJ2-3

CDR3: CASSVQGLGVNTEAFF
DNA: TGCGCCAGCAGCGTTCAGGGGTTAGGTGTGAACACTGAAGCTTTCTTT
V: TRBV5-1
size: .
D: .
J: TRBJ1-1

CDR3: CASSPLRQGNTGELFF
DNA: TGTGCCAGCTCACCTCTACGACAGGGGAACACCGGGGAGCTGTTTTTT
V: TRBV18
size: once
D: TRBD1
J: TRBJ2-2

CDR3: CASSSHSNQPQHF
DNA: TGTGCCAGCTCATCCCATAGCAATCAGCCCCAGCATTTT
V: TRBV18
size: .
D: .
J: TRBJ1-5

CDR3: CASSLLGRDRPYEQYF
DNA: TGTGCCAGCAGCCTTCTCGGCCGGGACAGACCCTACGAGCAGTACTTC
V: TRBV3-1/TRBV3-2
size: .
D: TRBD1
J: TRBJ2-7

CDR3: CASSQETLRGMGEKLFF
DNA: TGTGCCAGCAGCCAAGAAACCCTCCGGGGGATGGGGGAAAAACTGTTTTTT
V: TRBV3-1/TRBV3-2
size: .
D: .
J: TRBJ1-4

CDR3: CASSLGLGTEYGYTF
DNA: TGTGCCAGCAGCTTAGGGTTGGGGACAGAGTATGGCTACACCTTC
V: TRBV7-9
size: .
D: TRBD1
J: TRBJ1-2

CDR3: CASSEHFATNEKLFF
DNA: TGTGCCAGCAGTGAACACTTTGCAACTAATGAAAAACTGTTTTTT
V: TRBV6-1
size: .
D: .
J: TRBJ1-4

CDR3: CASSFTGTGELFF
DNA: TGCGCCAGCAGCTTTACAGGGACCGGGGAGCTGTTTTTT
V: TRBV5-1
size: .
D: .
J: TRBJ2-2

CDR3: CASQGKTATNEKLFF
DNA: TGTGCCAGCCAGGGAAAGACAGCAACTAATGAAAAACTGTTTTTT
V: TRBV19
size: .
D: .
J: TRBJ1-4

CDR3: CASSEWPGLRDTQYF
DNA: TGTGCCAGCAGTGAATGGCCGGGACTCCGAGATACGCAGTATTTT
V: TRBV6-1
size: .
D: .
J: TRBJ2-3

CDR3: CASSLGGNTGVGYGYTF
DNA: TGCGCCAGCAGCTTGGGGGGCAATACAGGGGTCGGCTACGGCTACACCTTC
V: TRBV5-1
size: .
D: TRBD1
J: TRBJ1-2

CDR3: CASSLRLGGTDTQYF
DNA: TGCGCCAGCAGCTTGCGATTAGGGGGCACAGATACGCAGTATTTT
V: TRBV5-1
size: .
D: .
J: TRBJ2-3

CDR3: CASSQDRDMNTEAFF
DNA: TGTGCCAGCAGCCAAGATCGGGATATGAACACTGAAGCTTTCTTT
V: TRBV4-2
size: few
D: .
J: TRBJ1-1

CDR3: CASSYRDRTKNIQYF
DNA: TGTGCCAGCAGTTACAGGGACAGAACAAAAAACATTCAGTACTTC
V: TRBV6-2/TRBV6-3
size: .
D: TRBD1
J: TRBJ2-4

CDR3: CASSITGGGTEAFF
DNA: TGTGCCAGTAGTATTACGGGAGGGGGCACTGAAGCTTTCTTT
V: TRBV19
size: .
D: .
J: TRBJ1-1

CDR3: CASSAGQGRYGYTF
DNA: TGTGCCAGCAGCGCCGGACAGGGAAGATATGGCTACACCTTC
V: TRBV9
size: .
D: TRBD1
J: TRBJ1-2

CDR3: CASSGDRLFF
DNA: TGTGCCAGCAGCGGGGACAGACTTTTTTTC
V: TRBV6-5
size: .
D: TRBD1
J: TRBJ2-7

CDR3: CASSLLAFGTDTQYF
DNA: TGTGCCAGCAGTTTACTAGCGTTTGGCACAGATACGCAGTATTTT
V: TRBV6-2/TRBV6-3
size: .
D: TRBD2
J: TRBJ2-3

CDR3: CASSGATGRSNQPQHF
DNA: TGTGCCAGTAGTGGCGCAACTGGGCGCAGCAATCAGCCCCAGCATTTT
V: TRBV19
size: .
D: .
J: TRBJ1-5

CDR3: CASSSLYQGANQPQHF
DNA: TGTGCCAGCAGTTCCTTGTACCAGGGGGCGAATCAGCCCCAGCATTTT
V: TRBV28
size: .
D: TRBD1
J: TRBJ1-5

CDR3: CASSLGGTGARAGNTIYF
DNA: TGTGCCAGCAGCTTAGGGGGGACAGGGGCAAGGGCCGGAAACACCATATATTTT
V: TRBV7-6
size: .
D: TRBD1
J: TRBJ1-3

CDR3: CAWSVLAGSNQPQHF
DNA: TGTGCCTGGAGTGTACTAGCGGGGTCAAATCAGCCCCAGCATTTT
V: TRBV30
size: .
D: .
J: TRBJ1-5

CDR3: CASRLSLGTSGKASTDTQYF
DNA: TGTGCAAGTCGCTTAAGTCTGGGTACTAGCGGAAAAGCTAGCACAGATACGCAGTATTTT
V: TRBV12-2
size: .
D: .
J: TRBJ2-3

CDR3: CASSKNRGGDTEAFF
DNA: TGTGCCAGCAGTAAAAACCGGGGTGGGGACACTGAAGCTTTCTTT
V: TRBV25-1
size: few
D: .
J: TRBJ1-1

CDR3: CASSGTGGDTEAFF
DNA: TGTGCCAGCAGCGGGACAGGGGGGGACACTGAAGCTTTCTTT
V: TRBV5-4
size: .
D: TRBD1
J: TRBJ1-1

CDR3: CASSNGQPSNQPQHF
DNA: TGTGCCAGTAGTAACGGACAGCCTAGCAATCAGCCCCAGCATTTT
V: TRBV19
size: .
D: .
J: TRBJ1-5

CDR3: CASSIGLAAYEQYF
DNA: TGTGCCAGTAGTATCGGACTAGCGGCCTACGAGCAGTACTTC
V: TRBV19
size: .
D: TRBD2
J: TRBJ2-7

CDR3: CASSRQGGETQYF
DNA: TGTGCCAGCAGTCGCCAGGGGGGCGAGACCCAGTACTTC
V: TRBV6-5
size: .
D: .
J: TRBJ2-5